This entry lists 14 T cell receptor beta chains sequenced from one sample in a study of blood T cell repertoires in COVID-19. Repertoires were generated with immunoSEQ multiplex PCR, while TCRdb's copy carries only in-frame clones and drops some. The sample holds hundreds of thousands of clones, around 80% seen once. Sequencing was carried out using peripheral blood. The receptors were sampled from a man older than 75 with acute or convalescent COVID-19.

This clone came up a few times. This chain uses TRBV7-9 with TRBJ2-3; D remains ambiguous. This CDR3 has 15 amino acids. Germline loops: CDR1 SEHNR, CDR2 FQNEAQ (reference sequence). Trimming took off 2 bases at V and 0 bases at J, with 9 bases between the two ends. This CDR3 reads CASSLTLSSTDTQYF. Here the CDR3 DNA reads TGTGCCAGCAGCTTAACCCTTAGCAGCACAGATACGCAGTATTTT.

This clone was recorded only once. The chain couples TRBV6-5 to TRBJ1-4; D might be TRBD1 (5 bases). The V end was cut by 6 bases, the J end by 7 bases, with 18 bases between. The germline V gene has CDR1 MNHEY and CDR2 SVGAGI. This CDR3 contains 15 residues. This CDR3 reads CASRRSGGLSEKLFF. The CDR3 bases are TGTGCCAGCAGGCGCTCCGGGGGATTGAGTGAAAAACTGTTTTTT.

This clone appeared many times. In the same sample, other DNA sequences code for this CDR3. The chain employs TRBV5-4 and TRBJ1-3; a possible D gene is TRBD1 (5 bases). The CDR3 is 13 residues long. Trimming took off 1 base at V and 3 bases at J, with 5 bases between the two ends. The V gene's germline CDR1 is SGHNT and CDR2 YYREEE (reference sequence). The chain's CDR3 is CASSLQGGNTIYF. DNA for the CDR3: TGTGCCAGCAGCTTGCAGGGTGGAAACACCATATATTTT.

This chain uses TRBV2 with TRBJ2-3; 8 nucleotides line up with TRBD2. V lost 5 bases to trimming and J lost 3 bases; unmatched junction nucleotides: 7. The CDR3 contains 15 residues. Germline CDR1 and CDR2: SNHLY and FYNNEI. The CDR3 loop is CASSWSGGKTDTQYF. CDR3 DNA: TGTGCCAGCAGTTGGAGCGGGGGCAAAACAGATACGCAGTATTTT.

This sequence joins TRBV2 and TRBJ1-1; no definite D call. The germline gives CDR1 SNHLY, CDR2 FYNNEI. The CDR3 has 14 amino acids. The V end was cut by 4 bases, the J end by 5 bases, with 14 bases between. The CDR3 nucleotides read TGTGCCAGCAGTGCGACAAGGGAGTATACTGAAGCTTTCTTT. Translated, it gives CASSATREYTEAFF. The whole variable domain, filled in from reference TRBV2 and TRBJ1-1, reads EPEVTQTPSHQVTQMGQEVILRCVPISNHLYFYWYRQILGQKVEFLVSFYNNEISEKSEIFDDQFSVERPDGSNFTLKIRSTKLEDSAMYFCASSATREYTEAFFGQGTRLTVV.

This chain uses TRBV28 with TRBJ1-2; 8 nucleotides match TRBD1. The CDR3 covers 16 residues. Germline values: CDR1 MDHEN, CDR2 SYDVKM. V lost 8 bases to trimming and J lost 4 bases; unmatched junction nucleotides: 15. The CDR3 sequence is CASRPPYGQGPYGYTF. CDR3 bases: TGTGCCAGCCGACCACCCTATGGACAGGGCCCCTATGGCTACACCTTC.

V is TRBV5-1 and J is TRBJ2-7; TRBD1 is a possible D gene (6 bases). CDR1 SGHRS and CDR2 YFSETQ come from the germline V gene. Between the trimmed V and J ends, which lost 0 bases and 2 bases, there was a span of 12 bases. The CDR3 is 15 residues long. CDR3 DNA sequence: TGCGCCAGCAGCTTGGCCCCGGACAGAACCTACGAGCAGTACTTC. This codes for CASSLAPDRTYEQYF.

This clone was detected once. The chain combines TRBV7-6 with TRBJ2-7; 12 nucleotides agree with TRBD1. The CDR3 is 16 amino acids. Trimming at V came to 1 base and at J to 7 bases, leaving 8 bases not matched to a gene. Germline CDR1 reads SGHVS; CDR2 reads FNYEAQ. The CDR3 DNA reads TGTGCCAGCAGCTTAGGATCCGGGACAGGGGGCCGGGAGCAGTACTTC. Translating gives CASSLGSGTGGREQYF.

The CDR3, as DNA: TGTGCCAGCAGTGTTGGCCAGGGGTTATCGTGGAGTGGCTACACCTTC. This sequence encodes CASSVGQGLSWSGYTF. V gene TRBV6-1 combines with J gene TRBJ1-2; D perhaps matches TRBD1 (6 bases). From germline, CDR1 is MNHNS and CDR2 SASEGT. V gave up 4 bases and J gave up 7 bases, with 22 bases separating them. CDR3 length: 16 residues.

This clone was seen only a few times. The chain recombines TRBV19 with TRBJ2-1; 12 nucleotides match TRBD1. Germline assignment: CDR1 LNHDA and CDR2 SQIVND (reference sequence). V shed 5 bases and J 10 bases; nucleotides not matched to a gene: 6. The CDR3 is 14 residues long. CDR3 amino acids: CASSARDRGPEQFF. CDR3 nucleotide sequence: TGTGCCAGTAGTGCTCGGGACAGGGGGCCGGAGCAGTTCTTC.

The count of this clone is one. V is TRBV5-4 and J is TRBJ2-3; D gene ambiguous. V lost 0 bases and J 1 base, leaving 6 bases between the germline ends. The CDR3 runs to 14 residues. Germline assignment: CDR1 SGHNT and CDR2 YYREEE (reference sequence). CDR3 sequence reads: CASSLDSGTDTQYF. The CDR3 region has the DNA TGTGCCAGCAGCTTGGACTCTGGCACAGATACGCAGTATTTT.

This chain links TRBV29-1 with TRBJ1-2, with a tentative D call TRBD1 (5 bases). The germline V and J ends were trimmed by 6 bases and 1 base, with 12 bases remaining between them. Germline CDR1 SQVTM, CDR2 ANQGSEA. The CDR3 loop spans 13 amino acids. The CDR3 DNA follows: TGCAGCGTGGCGACAGTAATTAACTATGGCTACACCTTC. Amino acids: CSVATVINYGYTF.

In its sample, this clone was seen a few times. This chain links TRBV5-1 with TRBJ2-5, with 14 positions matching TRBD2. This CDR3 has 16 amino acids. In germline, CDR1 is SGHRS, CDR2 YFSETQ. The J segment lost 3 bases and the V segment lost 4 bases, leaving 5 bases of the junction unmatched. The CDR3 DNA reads TGCGCCAGCAGCCTGGGGACTAGCGGGAGCGAAGAGACCCAGTACTTC. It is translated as CASSLGTSGSEETQYF. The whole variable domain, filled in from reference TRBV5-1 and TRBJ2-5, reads KAGVTQTPRYLIKTRGQQVTLSCSPISGHRSVSWYQQTPGQGLQFLFEYFSETQRNKGNFPGRFSGRQFSNSRSEMNVSTLELGDSALYLCASSLGTSGSEETQYFGPGTRLLVL.

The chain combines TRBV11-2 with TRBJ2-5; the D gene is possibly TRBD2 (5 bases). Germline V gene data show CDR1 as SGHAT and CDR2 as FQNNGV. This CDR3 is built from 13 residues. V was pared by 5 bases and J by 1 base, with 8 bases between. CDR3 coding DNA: TGTGCCAGCAGCACCGGACTCCAAGAGACCCAGTACTTC. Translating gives CASSTGLQETQYF.